Each of the 14 T cell receptor beta chains below was sequenced from the same sample in a study of tumor-infiltrating lymphocytes in primary liver carcinoma. With roughly 500 ng total RNA as template and a constant-region primer, TCR beta cDNA was made. Amplification in three nested multiplex PCR rounds with slightly modified ARM-PCR gave rise to TCR beta libraries. TRBV1-TRBV30 forward primers paired with a C-beta reverse primer drove the first two PCR rounds, roughly 10 cycles each. Via MiXCR, TCRdb re-called the multiplex PCR reads, giving one row per CDR3 protein. The sample includes about 320,000 distinct CDR3 sequences, about 50% of them seen just once. They got blood RNA out of unsorted whole blood and also pulled out germline DNA. Sequencing was performed on peripheral blood. The receptor set was obtained from a woman aged 25 to 39 with primary liver carcinoma and hepatitis B virus infection.

The chain uses TRBV5-8 and TRBJ2-7, with D tentatively TRBD2 (5 bases). V dropped 0 bases and J dropped 5 bases, with 15 bases sitting between them. This CDR3 region has 15 residues. Per germline, CDR1 SGHTS and CDR2 YDEGEE. The DNA of the CDR3 is TGTGCCAGCAGCTTGGAACCGAGGAGGCTTCACGAGCAGTACTTC. This encodes CASSLEPRRLHEQYF. Complete variable domain (other parts from reference TRBV5-8 and TRBJ2-7): EAGVTQSPTHLIKTRGQQATLRCSPISGHTSVYWYQQALGLGLQFLLWYDEGEERNRGNFPPRFSGRQFPNYSSELNVNALELEDSALYLCASSLEPRRLHEQYFGPGTRLTVT.

Only a few counts were recorded for this clonotype. The chain has TRBV4-3 and TRBJ2-2, with D tentatively TRBD1 or TRBD2 (7 bases each). Germline values: CDR1 LGHNA, CDR2 YSLEER. The CDR3 spans 18 residues. The V end lost 0 bases, the J end lost 0 bases, and 14 bases lay between the germline ends. CDR3 sequence (DNA): TGCGCCAGCAGCCAAGACAGGGGGGGGAGCGCGAACACCGGGGAGCTGTTTTTT. It encodes CASSQDRGGSANTGELFF.

Concerning this clonotype: The final CDR3 position lacks the conserved phenylalanine or tryptophan, pointing to a likely read error. V and J are TRBV11-2 and TRBJ2-5; possible D gene TRBD1, 5 bases. V shed 6 bases and J shed 2 bases, with 19 bases lying between them. The CDR3 extends over 16 amino acids. Germline V gene data show CDR1 as SGHAT and CDR2 as FQNNGV. CDR3 sequence: CASSLGSLGHQETQYL. DNA for the CDR3: TGTGCCAGCAGTCTAGGGTCGTTGGGGCATCAAGAGACCCAGTACTTG.

As to this clonotype: A read error may account for a junction end that differs from germline. The V call is TRBV11-2, the J call TRBJ2-1; no reliable D call. The length of the CDR3 is 15 residues. Germline V gene data show CDR1 as SGHAT and CDR2 as FQNNGV. This CDR3 is CASSPELSSYNEHFF. The CDR3 DNA is TGTGCCAGCAGCCCAGAATTGAGCTCCTACAATGAGCACTTCTTC.

This clonotype was counted between two and nine times. This chain uses TRBV4-2 with TRBJ2-5, with 15 positions matching TRBD2. The CDR3 totals 18 residues. The V segment lost 4 bases and the J segment 6 bases; nucleotides outside the gene matches: 12. CDR1 LGHNA and CDR2 YNFKEQ come from the germline V gene. The CDR3 DNA sequence: TGTGCCAGCAGCCGACGTGGGACTAGCGGGAGGTCGGAAAAGACCCAGTACTTC. Amino acid sequence: CASSRRGTSGRSEKTQYF.

This chain connects TRBV6-4 to TRBJ2-2; tentative D call: TRBD2 (5 bases). This CDR3 has 14 residues. Deletions cut 6 bases from V and 1 base from J, with 9 bases between. Germline V gene lookup returns CDR1 MRHNA and CDR2 SNTAGT. CDR3 bases: TGTGCCAGCAGGCGGGTGGGGAACACCGGGGAGCTGTTTTTT. As protein: CASRRVGNTGELFF.

About this clonotype itself: This may be a read error: a much more frequent sequence differs by one nucleotide. This sequence joins TRBV5-1 and TRBJ2-5; no firm D call. CDR1 and CDR2 (germline): SGHRS, YFSETQ. The length of the CDR3 is 13 residues. As DNA, the CDR3 is TGCACCAGCAGCGCCATTCGACAAGAGACCCAGTACTTC. As protein: CTSSAIRQETQYF.

The chain is built from TRBV5-4 and TRBJ2-7, with TRBD2 identical over 8 bases. The germline V gene has CDR1 SGHNT and CDR2 YYREEE (reference sequence). CDR3 length equals 14 residues. V was pared by 6 bases and J by 7 bases, with 12 bases of the junction left unmatched. CDR3 loop: CASTARGTRGEQYF. CDR3 DNA: TGTGCCAGCACCGCTAGAGGGACTAGAGGAGAGCAGTACTTC.

As DNA, the CDR3 is TGTGCCAGCAGCTCCGGGGACTACGAGCAGTACTTC. Its translation is CASSSGDYEQYF. V usage is TRBV7-9 and J usage is TRBJ2-7; possibly TRBD2 for D (5 bases). Germline values: CDR1 SEHNR, CDR2 FQNEAQ (reference sequence). This CDR3 is 12 amino acids long. V lost 4 bases, J lost 3 bases, and 7 bases lay in between.

A word on this clonotype: A single base separates this from a much larger clone, so it may be a read error. The chain joins TRBV29-1 to TRBJ1-2; possibly TRBD1 for D (5 bases). V lost 5 bases to trimming and J lost 2 bases, with 18 bases between them. The germline V gene has CDR1 SQVTM and CDR2 ANQGSEA. The CDR3 is 15 amino acids. As DNA, the CDR3 is TGCAGCGTTCTCCAGTTGGGGGAAGTAAACTATGGCTACACCTTC. This codes for CSVLQLGEVNYGYTF.

This clonotype was seen a single time. One end of the junction fails to match germline, which may point to a read error. The CDR3 reads CASRIMTGGSASF. Here the CDR3 DNA reads TGTGCTAGCAGGATAATGACAGGGGGTTCAGCTTCCTTT. The V call is TRBV12-3 or TRBV12-4, the J call TRBJ1-1; TRBD1 matches at 9 bases. CDR3 size: 13 residues.

Worth noting for this clonotype: The junction does not match germline at one end; this may be a read error. The CDR3 DNA sequence: TGCGCCAGCAGCTTAGTGAGAGATTCCCCGGATCGGGCAAAAACGCAGTATTTT. Its protein is CASSLVRDSPDRAKTQYF. The chain joins TRBV7-8 to TRBJ2-3; D unclear. The CDR3 covers 18 residues. Per germline, CDR1 SGHVS and CDR2 FQNEAQ. The full variable domain, rest sourced from reference TRBV7-8 and TRBJ2-3, is GAGVSQSPRYKVAKRGQDVALRCDPISGHVSLFWYQQALGQGPEFLTYFQNEAQLDKSGLPSDRFFAERPEGSVSTLKIQRTQQEDSAVYLCASSLVRDSPDRAKTQYFGPGTRLTVL.

This clonotype was observed a single time. This sequence joins TRBV7-9 and TRBJ2-7; TRBD2 matches 10 bases. CDR1 and CDR2 from the germline V gene are SEHNR and FQNEAQ (reference sequence). The length of the CDR3 is 17 residues. With 3 bases clipped from V and 3 bases from J, the junction kept 11 bases outside the gene matches. The CDR3 sequence is CASSLNTGTSAVYEQYF. The CDR3 DNA reads TGTGCCAGCAGCTTGAATACCGGGACTAGCGCCGTCTACGAGCAGTACTTC.

Concerning this clonotype itself: A read error may explain this, as a much larger clone is one base away. This rearrangement joins TRBV29-1 to TRBJ2-7; D possibly matches TRBD1 or TRBD2 (5 bases each). The V gene lost 6 bases and the J gene lost 5 bases, with 14 bases spanning the gap. There are 12 residues in the CDR3. Germline CDR1 and CDR2: SQVTM and ANQGSEA. In DNA form, the CDR3 reads TGCAGCGTCTATACCTGGGGGAACGAGCAGTACTTC. Encoded protein: CSVYTWGNEQYF.